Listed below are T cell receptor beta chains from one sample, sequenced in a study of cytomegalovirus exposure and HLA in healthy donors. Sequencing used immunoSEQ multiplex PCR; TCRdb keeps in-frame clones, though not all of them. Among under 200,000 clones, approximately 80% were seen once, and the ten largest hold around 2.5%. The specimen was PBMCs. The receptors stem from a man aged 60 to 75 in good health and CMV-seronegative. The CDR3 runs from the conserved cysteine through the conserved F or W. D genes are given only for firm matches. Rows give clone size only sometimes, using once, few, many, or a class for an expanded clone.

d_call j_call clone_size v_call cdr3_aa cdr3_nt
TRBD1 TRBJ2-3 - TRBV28 CASSKSRQGTTDTQYF TGTGCCAGCTCCAAGTCACGACAGGGGACTACAGATACGCAGTATTTT
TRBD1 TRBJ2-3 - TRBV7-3 CASSLTGVRTDTQYF TGTGCCAGCAGCTTGACAGGGGTTAGAACAGATACGCAGTATTTT
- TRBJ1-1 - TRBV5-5 CASTEGGGLAEAFF TGTGCCAGCACCGAGGGGGGGGGACTCGCTGAAGCTTTCTTT
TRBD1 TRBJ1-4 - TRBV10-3 CAISETDRDATNEKLFF TGTGCCATCAGTGAGACCGACAGGGATGCAACTAATGAAAAACTGTTTTTT
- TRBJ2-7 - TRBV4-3 CASSQEWRGDISYEQYF TGCGCCAGCAGCCAAGAATGGCGAGGTGATATATCCTACGAGCAGTACTTC
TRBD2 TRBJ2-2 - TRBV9 CASSVDASGVGTGELFF TGTGCCAGCAGCGTAGATGCTAGCGGGGTAGGGACCGGGGAGCTGTTTTTT
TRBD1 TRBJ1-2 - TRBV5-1 CASSYHRTGDYGYTF TGCGCCAGCAGCTATCACCGGACAGGGGACTATGGCTACACCTTC
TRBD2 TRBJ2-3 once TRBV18 CASSPLAATDTQYF TGTGCCAGCTCACCCCTAGCGGCCACAGATACGCAGTATTTT
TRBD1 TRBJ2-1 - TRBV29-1 CSVGQRVRYNEQFF TGCAGCGTGGGACAGAGAGTTCGCTACAATGAGCAGTTCTTC
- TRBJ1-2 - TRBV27 CASAGDSYGYTF TGTGCCAGCGCCGGGGACTCCTATGGCTACACCTTC
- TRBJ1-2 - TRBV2 CASSGNMGGYTF TGTGCCAGCAGTGGAAACATGGGCGGCTACACCTTC
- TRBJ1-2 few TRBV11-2 CASSLGGREGYTF TGTGCCAGCAGCTTGGGGGGGCGCGAAGGCTACACCTTC
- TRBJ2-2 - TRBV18 CASSPAPSGNTGELFF TGTGCCAGCTCACCAGCTCCCAGCGGGAACACCGGGGAGCTGTTTTTT
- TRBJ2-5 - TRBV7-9 CASSYVPAGETQYF TGTGCCAGCAGCTACGTACCGGCGGGAGAGACCCAGTACTTC
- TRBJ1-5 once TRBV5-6 CASSLLAGKQPQHF TGTGCCAGCAGCTTGTTGGCAGGGAAACAGCCCCAGCATTTT
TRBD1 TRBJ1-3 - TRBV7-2 CASSPEGTGTGNTIYF TGTGCCAGCAGCCCAGAGGGGACAGGGACTGGAAACACCATATATTTT
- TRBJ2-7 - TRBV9 CASSVGVRAPFEQYF TGTGCCAGCAGCGTAGGTGTCAGGGCCCCCTTCGAGCAGTACTTC
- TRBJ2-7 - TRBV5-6 CASSQGQNEQYF TGTGCCAGCAGCCAAGGACAGAACGAGCAGTACTTC
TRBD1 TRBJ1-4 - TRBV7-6 CASSFRTGHEKLFF TGTGCCAGCAGCTTTAGGACAGGGCATGAAAAACTGTTTTTT
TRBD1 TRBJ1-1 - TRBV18 CASSDTGGGGTEAFF TGTGCCAGCTCAGATACAGGGGGAGGAGGCACTGAAGCTTTCTTT
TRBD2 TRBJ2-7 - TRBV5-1 CASSTLPGGYEQYF TGCGCCAGCAGCACCCTCCCGGGGGGCTACGAGCAGTACTTC
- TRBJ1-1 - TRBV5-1 CASSLRGENTEAFF TGCGCCAGCAGCTTGCGCGGCGAAAACACTGAAGCTTTCTTT
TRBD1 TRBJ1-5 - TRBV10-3 CAIRGDRAQPQHF TGTGCCATCAGAGGGGACAGGGCTCAGCCCCAGCATTTT
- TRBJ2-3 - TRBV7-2 CASSLTATGADTQYF TGTGCCAGCAGCTTAACGGCTACGGGTGCGGATACGCAGTATTTT
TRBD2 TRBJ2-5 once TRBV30 CAWRVAGGPGTQYF TGTGCCTGGAGAGTAGCGGGAGGGCCGGGCACCCAGTACTTC
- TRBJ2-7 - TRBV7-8 CASSLRSGISYEQYF TGTGCCAGCAGCTTAAGGAGCGGAATCTCCTACGAGCAGTACTTC
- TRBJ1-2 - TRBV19 CASSIAAGTNYGYTF TGTGCCAGTAGTATAGCGGCAGGGACTAACTATGGCTACACCTTC
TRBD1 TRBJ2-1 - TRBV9 CASSPSAGTAYNEQFF TGTGCCAGCAGCCCATCCGCCGGGACAGCCTACAATGAGCAGTTCTTC
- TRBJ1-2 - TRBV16 CASSPSREVGGYTF TGTGCCAGCAGCCCGTCAAGGGAGGTTGGCGGCTACACCTTC
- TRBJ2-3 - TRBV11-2 CASSSGLSPDTQYF TGTGCCAGCAGCTCGGGACTCTCTCCAGATACGCAGTATTTT
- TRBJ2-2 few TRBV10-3 CAISTTDTNTGELFF TGTGCCATCTCCACGACAGACACGAACACCGGGGAGCTGTTTTTT
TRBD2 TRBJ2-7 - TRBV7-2 CASSPRGEREQYF TGTGCCAGCAGCCCACGGGGGGAGCGCGAGCAGTACTTC
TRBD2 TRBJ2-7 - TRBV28 CASSFEAGGAGGDYEQYF TGTGCCAGCAGTTTCGAGGCGGGGGGGGCGGGAGGTGATTACGAGCAGTACTTC
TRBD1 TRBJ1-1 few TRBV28 CASSLPGQLNTEAFF TGTGCCAGCAGTTTGCCGGGACAGCTGAACACTGAAGCTTTCTTT
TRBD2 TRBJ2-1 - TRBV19 CASSMMRTSSAEQFF TGTGCCAGTAGTATGATGCGGACTAGCTCGGCTGAGCAGTTCTTC
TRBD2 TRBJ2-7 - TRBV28 CASSPTFAGEFYEQYF TGTGCCAGCAGCCCCACTTTTGCGGGAGAGTTCTACGAGCAGTACTTC
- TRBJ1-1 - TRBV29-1 CSVLLSQDTEAFF TGCAGCGTTTTGCTGTCCCAGGACACTGAAGCTTTCTTT